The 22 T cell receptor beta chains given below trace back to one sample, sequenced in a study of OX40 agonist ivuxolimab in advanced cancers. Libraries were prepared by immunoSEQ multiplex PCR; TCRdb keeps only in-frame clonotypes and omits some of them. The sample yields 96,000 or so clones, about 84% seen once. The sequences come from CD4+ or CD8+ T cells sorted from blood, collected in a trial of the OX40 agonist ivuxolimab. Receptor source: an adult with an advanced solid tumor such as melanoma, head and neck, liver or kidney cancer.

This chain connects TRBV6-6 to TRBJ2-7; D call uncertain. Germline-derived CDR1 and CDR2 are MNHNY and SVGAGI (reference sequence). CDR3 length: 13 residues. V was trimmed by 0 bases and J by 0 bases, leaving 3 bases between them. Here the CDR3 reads CASSYSPSYEQYF. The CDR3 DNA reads TGTGCCAGCAGTTACTCCCCCTCCTACGAGCAGTACTTC.

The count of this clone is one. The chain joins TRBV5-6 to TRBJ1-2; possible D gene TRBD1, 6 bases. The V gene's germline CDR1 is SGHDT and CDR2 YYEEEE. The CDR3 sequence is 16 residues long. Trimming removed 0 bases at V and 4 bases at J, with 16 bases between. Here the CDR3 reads CASSLDRARRAYGYTF. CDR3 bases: TGTGCCAGCAGCTTGGACAGGGCCCGGAGAGCCTATGGCTACACCTTC.

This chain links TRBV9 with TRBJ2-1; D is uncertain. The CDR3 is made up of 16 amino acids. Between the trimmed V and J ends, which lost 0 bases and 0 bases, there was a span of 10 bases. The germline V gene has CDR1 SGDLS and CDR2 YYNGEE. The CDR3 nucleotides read TGTGCCAGCAGCGTAGAGCGCGGAAGCTCCTACAATGAGCAGTTCTTC. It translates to CASSVERGSSYNEQFF.

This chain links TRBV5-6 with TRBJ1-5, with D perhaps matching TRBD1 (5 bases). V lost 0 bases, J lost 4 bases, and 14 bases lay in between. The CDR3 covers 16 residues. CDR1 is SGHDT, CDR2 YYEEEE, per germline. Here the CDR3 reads CASSLAKQGSNQPQHF. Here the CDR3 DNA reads TGTGCCAGCAGCTTGGCCAAGCAGGGTTCGAATCAGCCCCAGCATTTT.

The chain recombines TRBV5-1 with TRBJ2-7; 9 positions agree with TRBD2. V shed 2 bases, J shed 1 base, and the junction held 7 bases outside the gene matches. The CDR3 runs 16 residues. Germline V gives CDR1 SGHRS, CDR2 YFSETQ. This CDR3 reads CASSFQRGALSYEQYF. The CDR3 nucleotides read TGCGCCAGCAGCTTCCAGCGGGGGGCTCTATCCTACGAGCAGTACTTC.

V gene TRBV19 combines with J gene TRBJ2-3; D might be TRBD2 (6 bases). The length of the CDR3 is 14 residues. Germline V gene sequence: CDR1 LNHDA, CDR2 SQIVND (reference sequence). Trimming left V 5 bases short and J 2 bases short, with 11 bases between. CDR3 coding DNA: TGTGCCAGTAGTCCGCGGGGTACCACAGATACGCAGTATTTT. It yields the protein CASSPRGTTDTQYF.

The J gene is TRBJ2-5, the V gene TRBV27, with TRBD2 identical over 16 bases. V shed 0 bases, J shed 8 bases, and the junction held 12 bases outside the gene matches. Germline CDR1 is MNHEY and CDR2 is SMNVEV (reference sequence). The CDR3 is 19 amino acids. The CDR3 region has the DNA TGTGCCAGCAGTTTATCTCCGGGACTAGCGGGAGGGCACCGAGGTACCCAGTACTTC. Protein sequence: CASSLSPGLAGGHRGTQYF.

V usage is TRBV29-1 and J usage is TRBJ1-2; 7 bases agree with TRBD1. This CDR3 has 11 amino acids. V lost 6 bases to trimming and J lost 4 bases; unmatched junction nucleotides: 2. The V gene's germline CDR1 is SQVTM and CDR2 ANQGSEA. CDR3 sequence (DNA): TGCAGCGTCACAGGGGTCTATGGCTACACCTTC. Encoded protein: CSVTGVYGYTF. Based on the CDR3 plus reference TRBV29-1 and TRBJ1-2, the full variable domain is SAVISQKPSRDICQRGTSLTIQCQVDSQVTMMFWYRQQPGQSLTLIATANQGSEATYESGFVIDKFPISRPNLTFSTLTVSNMSPEDSSIYLCSVTGVYGYTFGSGTRLTVV.

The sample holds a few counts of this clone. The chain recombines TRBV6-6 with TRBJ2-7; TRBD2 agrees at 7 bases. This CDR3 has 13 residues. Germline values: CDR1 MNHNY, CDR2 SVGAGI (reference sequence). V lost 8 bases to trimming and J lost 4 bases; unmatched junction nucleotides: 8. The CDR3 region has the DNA TGTGCCAGCCAGCAGGGTAGCGGGTACGAGCAGTACTTC. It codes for CASQQGSGYEQYF.

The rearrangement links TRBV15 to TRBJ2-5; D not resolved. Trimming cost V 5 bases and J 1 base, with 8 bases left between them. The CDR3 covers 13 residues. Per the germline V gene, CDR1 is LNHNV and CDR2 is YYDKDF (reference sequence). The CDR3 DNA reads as TGTGCCACCAGCCCACCCCCCCAAGAGACCCAGTACTTC. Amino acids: CATSPPPQETQYF.

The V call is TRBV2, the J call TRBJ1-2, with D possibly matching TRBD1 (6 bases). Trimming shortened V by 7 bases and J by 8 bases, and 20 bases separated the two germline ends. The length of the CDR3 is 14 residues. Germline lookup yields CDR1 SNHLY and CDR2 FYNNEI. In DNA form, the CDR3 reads TGTGCCAGCACCTTAGCCCCAGGGGCGGACGGCTACACCTTC. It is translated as CASTLAPGADGYTF.

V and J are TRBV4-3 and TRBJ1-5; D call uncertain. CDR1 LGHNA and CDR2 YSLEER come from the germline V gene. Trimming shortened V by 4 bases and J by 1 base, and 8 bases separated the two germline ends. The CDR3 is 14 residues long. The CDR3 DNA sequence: TGCGCCAGCAGCCCGGACCGGAGCAATCAGCCCCAGCATTTT. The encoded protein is CASSPDRSNQPQHF.

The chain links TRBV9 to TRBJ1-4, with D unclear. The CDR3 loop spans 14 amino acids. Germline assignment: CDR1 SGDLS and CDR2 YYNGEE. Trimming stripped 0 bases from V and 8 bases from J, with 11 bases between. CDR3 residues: CASSVGPREEKLFF. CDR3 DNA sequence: TGTGCCAGCAGCGTAGGACCACGGGAGGAAAAACTGTTTTTT.

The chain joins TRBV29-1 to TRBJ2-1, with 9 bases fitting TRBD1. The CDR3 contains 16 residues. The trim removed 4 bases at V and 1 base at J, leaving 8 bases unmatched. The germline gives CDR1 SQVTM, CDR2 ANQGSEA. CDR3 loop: CSVASRTGASYNEQFF. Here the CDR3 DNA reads TGCAGCGTTGCGTCAAGGACAGGGGCTTCCTACAATGAGCAGTTCTTC.

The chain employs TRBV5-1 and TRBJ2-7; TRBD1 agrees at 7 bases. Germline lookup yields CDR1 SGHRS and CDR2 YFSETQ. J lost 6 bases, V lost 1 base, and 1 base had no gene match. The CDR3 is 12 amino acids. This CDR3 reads CASSLNRGEQYF. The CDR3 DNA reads TGCGCCAGCAGCTTGAACAGGGGCGAGCAGTACTTC.

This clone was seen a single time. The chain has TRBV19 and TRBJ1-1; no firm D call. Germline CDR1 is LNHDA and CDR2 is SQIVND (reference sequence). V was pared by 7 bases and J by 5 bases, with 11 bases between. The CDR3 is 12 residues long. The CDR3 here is CASTGPKTEAFF. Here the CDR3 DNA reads TGTGCCAGTACCGGGCCAAAGACTGAAGCTTTCTTT.

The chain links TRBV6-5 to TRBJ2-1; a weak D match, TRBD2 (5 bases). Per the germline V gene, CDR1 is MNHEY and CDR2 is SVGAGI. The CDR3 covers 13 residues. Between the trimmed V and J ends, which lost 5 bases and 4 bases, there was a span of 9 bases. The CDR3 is CASSPREYNEQFF. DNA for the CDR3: TGTGCCAGCAGTCCCCGGGAATACAATGAGCAGTTCTTC.

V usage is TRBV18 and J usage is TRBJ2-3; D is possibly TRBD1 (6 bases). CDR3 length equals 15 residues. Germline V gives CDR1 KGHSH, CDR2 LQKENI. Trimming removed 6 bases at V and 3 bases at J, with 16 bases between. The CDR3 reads CASSTGIFDTDTQYF. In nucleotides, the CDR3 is TGTGCCAGCTCCACAGGGATCTTTGATACAGATACGCAGTATTTT.

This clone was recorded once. The CDR3 DNA follows: TGTGCCTGGAGTCTTGGGAGGGTTGCTAGCGGGGGGGTCGATGAGCAGTTCTTC. This codes for CAWSLGRVASGGVDEQFF. The J gene is TRBJ2-1, the V gene TRBV30, with 12 bases lining up with TRBD2. The CDR3 sequence is 18 residues long. V shed 2 bases, J shed 8 bases, and the junction held 16 bases outside the gene matches. Germline lookup yields CDR1 GTSNPN and CDR2 SVGIG (reference sequence).

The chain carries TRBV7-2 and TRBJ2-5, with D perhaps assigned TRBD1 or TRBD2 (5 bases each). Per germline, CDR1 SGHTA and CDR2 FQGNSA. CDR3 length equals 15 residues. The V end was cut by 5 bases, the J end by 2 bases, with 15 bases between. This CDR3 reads CASSLGPTRQETQYF. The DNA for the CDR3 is TGTGCCAGCAGCCTGGGACCTACCCGTCAAGAGACCCAGTACTTC.

CDR3 residues: CASSVKPGQGASDEQFF. Here the CDR3 DNA reads TGTGCCAGCAGTGTGAAACCGGGACAGGGGGCATCAGATGAGCAGTTCTTC. The V gene is TRBV2, the J gene TRBJ2-1, with TRBD1 matching over 12 bases. The CDR3 has 17 amino acids. Trimming cost V 4 bases and J 8 bases; bases outside gene matches: 12. The germline CDR1 and CDR2 sequences are SNHLY and FYNNEI.

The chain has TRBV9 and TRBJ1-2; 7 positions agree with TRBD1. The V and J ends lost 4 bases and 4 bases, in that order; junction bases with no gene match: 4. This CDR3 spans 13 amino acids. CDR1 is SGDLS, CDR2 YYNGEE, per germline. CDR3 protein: CASSLGQTYGYTF. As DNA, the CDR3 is TGTGCCAGCAGCCTGGGACAGACCTATGGCTACACCTTC.